This TCR beta chain derives from a study of cytomegalovirus exposure and HLA in healthy donors. V lost 6 bases and J lost 4, with 9 bases in between. Germline V gene sequence: CDR1 LNHNV, CDR2 YYDKDF (reference sequence). This CDR3 has 13 amino acids. Data came from immunoSEQ multiplex PCR; TCRdb stores just in-frame clones and leaves some out. The sample consists of 45,000 to 70,000 clones, 85% to 95% of them appearing once. Study results and caveats: The investigators catalogued 164 TCR beta chains as cytomegalovirus-associated.

As for this clone: What it binds is unknown.

The clonotype originates from a woman younger than 35 in good health and CMV-seronegative. This chain uses TRBV15 with TRBJ1-4, with D unclear. The sequenced material came from PBMCs. DNA for the CDR3: TGTGCCACCAGGCGAAGCAATAATGAAAAACTGTTTTTT. Amino acid sequence: CATRRSNNEKLFF.